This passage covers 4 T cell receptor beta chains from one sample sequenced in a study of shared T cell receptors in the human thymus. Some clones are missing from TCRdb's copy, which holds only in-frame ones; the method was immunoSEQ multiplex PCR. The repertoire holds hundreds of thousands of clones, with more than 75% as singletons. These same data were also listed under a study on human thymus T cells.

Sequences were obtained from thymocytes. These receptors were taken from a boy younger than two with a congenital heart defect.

The CDR3 DNA reads as TGCGCCAGCAGCCAACCGTTGACTAGCGGGAGGGCCCCAACCTCTGGGGCCAACGTCCTGACTTTC. Translated: CASSQPLTSGRAPTSGANVLTF. The chain couples TRBV4-3 to TRBJ2-6, with TRBD2 matching 14 bases. CDR3 length: 22 amino acids. Germline lookup yields CDR1 LGHNA and CDR2 YSLEER. The trim removed 2 bases at V and 0 bases at J, leaving 12 bases unmatched.

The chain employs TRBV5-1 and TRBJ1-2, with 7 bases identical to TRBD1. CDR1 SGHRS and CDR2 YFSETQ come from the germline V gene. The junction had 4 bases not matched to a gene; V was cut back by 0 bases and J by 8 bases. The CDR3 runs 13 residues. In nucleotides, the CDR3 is TGCGCCAGCAGCTTGGCAACAGGGGAAGGCTACACCTTC. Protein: CASSLATGEGYTF.

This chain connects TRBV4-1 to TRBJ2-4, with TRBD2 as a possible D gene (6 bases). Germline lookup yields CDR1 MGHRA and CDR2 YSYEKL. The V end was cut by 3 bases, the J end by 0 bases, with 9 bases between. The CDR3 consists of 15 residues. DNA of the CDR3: TGCGCCAGCAGCCAGCCGGGACTAGCCAAAAACATTCAGTACTTC. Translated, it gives CASSQPGLAKNIQYF.

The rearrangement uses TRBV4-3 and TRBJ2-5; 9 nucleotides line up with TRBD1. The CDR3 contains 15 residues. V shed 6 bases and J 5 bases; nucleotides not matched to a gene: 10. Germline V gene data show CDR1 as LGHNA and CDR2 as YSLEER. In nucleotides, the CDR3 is TGCGCCAGCAGTCGGAGGGACAGGGAGGCGGAGACCCAGTACTTC. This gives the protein CASSRRDREAETQYF.